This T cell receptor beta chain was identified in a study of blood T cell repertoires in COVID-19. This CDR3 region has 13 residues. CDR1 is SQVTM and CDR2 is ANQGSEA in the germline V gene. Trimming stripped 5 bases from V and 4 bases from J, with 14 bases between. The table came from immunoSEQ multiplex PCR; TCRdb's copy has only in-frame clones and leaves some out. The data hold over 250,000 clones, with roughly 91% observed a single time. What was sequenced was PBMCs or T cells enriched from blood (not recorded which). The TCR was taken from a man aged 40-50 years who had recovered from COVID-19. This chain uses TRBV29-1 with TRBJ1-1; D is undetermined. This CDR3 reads CSVLRLLITEAFF. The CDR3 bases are TGCAGCGTTCTTAGACTGTTGATCACTGAAGCTTTCTTT.